A selection of T cell receptor beta chains follows, all from one sample in a study of blood T cell repertoires in COVID-19. Only in-frame clones appear in the TCRdb table, and some are missing; sequencing was by immunoSEQ multiplex PCR. This table holds some 110,000 clones, around nine tenths found once. Sequencing was done on a sample of peripheral blood. Receptors originate from a man between 45 and 60 years old with COVID-19, enrolled during active disease. Each CDR3 is given with its conserved first and last residue.

V	J	CDR3
TRBV5-1	TRBJ1-4	CASSTGQTNEKLFF
TRBV19	TRBJ1-4	CASSLRTGDNEKLFF
TRBV7-2	TRBJ1-1	CASSFPGYSGTEAFF
TRBV2	TRBJ1-3	CASGEQGSGNTIYF
TRBV3-1/TRBV3-2	TRBJ1-3	CASSRGVSGNTIYF
TRBV27	TRBJ2-3	CASSTSGITDTQYF
TRBV19	TRBJ1-5	CASSIGGTVYQPQHF
TRBV5-4	TRBJ2-4	CASSPGQGILAKNIQYF
TRBV10-3	TRBJ1-5	CAISESPERSNQPQHF
TRBV5-6	TRBJ1-1	CASGQPPNTEAFF
TRBV5-1	TRBJ1-1	CASSLWGRDTEAFF
TRBV7-2	TRBJ2-7	CASSSTSGGVYEQYF
TRBV5-1	TRBJ2-7	CASSSGRDSGRALEQYF
TRBV5-1	TRBJ2-2	CASSPGYEPNTGELFF
TRBV28	TRBJ2-3	CASSSGGDTQYF
TRBV3-1/TRBV3-2	TRBJ2-5	CASSQGAGTRNQETQYF
TRBV7-6	TRBJ2-5	CASSLGAGQETQYF
TRBV15	TRBJ1-5	CATSRDLGGAVVQPQHF
TRBV6-5	TRBJ2-2	CASSYSQITGELFF
TRBV6-2/TRBV6-3	TRBJ2-2	CASSDSGAGTGELFF
TRBV28	TRBJ2-2	CAIRDRETTGELFF
TRBV6-2/TRBV6-3	TRBJ1-3	CASSRGISGNTIYF
TRBV28	TRBJ2-7	CASSLRFDEQYF
TRBV3-1/TRBV3-2	TRBJ1-1	CASTTAGSNTEAFF
TRBV19	TRBJ1-5	CASSIARGLSSNQPQHF
TRBV11-3	TRBJ2-1	CASSLGGTGAYNEQFF
TRBV27	TRBJ2-1	CASSAPGTILYNEQFF
TRBV28	TRBJ2-7	CASSPYSGSYEQYF
TRBV10-3	TRBJ2-7	CAISGVNYEQYF
TRBV4-1	TRBJ1-5	CASSQVGGNQPQHF
TRBV19	TRBJ2-1	CASWDWTYNEQFF
TRBV5-1	TRBJ1-1	CASSHNLQRGATEAFF
TRBV3-1/TRBV3-2	TRBJ2-1	CASSQAGTSGLYNEQFF
TRBV7-9	TRBJ2-6	CASSPTNSGANVLTF
TRBV5-4	TRBJ1-4	CASSSQGSSEKLFF
TRBV6-1	TRBJ1-5	CASSEWGQGAVNQPQHF
TRBV7-2	TRBJ2-1	CASSSPNRGNEQFF
TRBV2	TRBJ2-5	CASSATPGLAQETQYF
TRBV6-5	TRBJ1-6	CASSLRQGNSPLHF
TRBV28	TRBJ2-2	CASRTGSSETGELFF
TRBV15	TRBJ2-7	CASSSGGGYEQYF
TRBV9	TRBJ1-1	CASSVVGSPFVGEAFF
TRBV28	TRBJ1-2	CASSLGREAYGYTF
TRBV9	TRBJ2-2	CASSLSSGSRTGELFF
TRBV7-9	TRBJ2-1	CASSLVGDEQFF
TRBV27	TRBJ2-5	CASSLAGGPRKTQYF
TRBV30	TRBJ1-5	CASERQFNQPQHF
TRBV2	TRBJ1-1	CASRGQQNTEAFF
TRBV5-1	TRBJ1-1	CASSLSTGMNTEAFF
TRBV5-1	TRBJ2-2	CASSLSGINTGELFF
TRBV5-1	TRBJ2-1	CASRAGLAGVEQFF
TRBV5-1	TRBJ2-1	CASSLPGLAAGNEQFF
TRBV18	TRBJ2-5	CASSPRREGLETQYF